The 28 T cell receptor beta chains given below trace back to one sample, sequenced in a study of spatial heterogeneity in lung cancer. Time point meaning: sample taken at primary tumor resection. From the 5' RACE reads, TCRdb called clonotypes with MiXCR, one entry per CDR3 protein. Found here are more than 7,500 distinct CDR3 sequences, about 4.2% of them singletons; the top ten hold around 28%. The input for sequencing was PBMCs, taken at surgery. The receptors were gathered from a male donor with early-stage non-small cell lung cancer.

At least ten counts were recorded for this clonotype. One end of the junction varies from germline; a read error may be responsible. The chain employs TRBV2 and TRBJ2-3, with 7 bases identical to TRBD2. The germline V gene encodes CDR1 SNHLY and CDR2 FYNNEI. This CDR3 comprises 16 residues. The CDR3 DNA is TGTGCCAGCAGTAAAGCTACGGGGGGAGGCTTCGGTACGCAGTATTTT. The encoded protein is CASSKATGGGFGTQYF.

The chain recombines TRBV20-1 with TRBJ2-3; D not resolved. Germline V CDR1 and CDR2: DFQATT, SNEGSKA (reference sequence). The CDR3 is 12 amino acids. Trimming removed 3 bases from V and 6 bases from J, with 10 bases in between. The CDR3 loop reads CSASALGDTQYF. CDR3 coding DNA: TGCAGTGCTAGCGCTCTTGGGGATACGCAGTATTTT.

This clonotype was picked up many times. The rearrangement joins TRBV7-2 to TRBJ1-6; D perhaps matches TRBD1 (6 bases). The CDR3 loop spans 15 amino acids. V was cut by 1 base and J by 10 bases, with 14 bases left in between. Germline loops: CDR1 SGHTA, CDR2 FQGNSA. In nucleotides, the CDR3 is TGTGCCAGCAGCTTAGTGGGGGGGCCAGGGTCACCCCTCCACTTT. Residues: CASSLVGGPGSPLHF.

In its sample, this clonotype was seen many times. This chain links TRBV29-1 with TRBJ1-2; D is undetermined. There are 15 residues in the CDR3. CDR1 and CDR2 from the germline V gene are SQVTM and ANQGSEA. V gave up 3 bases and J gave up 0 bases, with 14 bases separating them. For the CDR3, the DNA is TGCAGCGTTGATGGAGGAGCCAGAGCTAACTATGGCTACACCTTC. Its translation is CSVDGGARANYGYTF.

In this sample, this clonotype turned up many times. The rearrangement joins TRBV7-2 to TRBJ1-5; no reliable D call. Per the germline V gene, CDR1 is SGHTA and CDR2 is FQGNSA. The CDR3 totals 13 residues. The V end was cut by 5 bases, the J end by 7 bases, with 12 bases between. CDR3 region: CASSRQEGQPQHF. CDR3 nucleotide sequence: TGTGCCAGCAGCCGACAAGAAGGGCAGCCCCAGCATTTT.

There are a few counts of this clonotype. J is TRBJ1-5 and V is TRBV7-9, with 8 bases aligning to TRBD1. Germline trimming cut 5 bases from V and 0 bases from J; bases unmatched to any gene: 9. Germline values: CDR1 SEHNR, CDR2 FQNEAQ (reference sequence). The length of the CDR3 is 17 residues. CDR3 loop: CASSTGQGAISNQPQHF. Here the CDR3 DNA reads TGTGCCAGCAGCACCGGACAGGGCGCAATTAGCAATCAGCCCCAGCATTTT.

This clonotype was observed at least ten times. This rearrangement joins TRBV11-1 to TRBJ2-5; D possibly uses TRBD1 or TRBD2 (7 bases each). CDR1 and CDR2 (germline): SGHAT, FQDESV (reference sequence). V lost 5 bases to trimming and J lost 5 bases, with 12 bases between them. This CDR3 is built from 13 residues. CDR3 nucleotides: TGTGCCAGCAGCCAGGGGGGGAGGGAGACCCAGTACTTC. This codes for CASSQGGRETQYF.

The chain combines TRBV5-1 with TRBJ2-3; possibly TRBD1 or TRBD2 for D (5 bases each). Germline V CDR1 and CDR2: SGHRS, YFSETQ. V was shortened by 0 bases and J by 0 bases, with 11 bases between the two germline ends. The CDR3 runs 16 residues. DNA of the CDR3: TGCGCCAGCAGCTTGGAAGGGACCCTTAGCACAGATACGCAGTATTTT. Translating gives CASSLEGTLSTDTQYF. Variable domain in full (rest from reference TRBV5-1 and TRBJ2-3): KAGVTQTPRYLIKTRGQQVTLSCSPISGHRSVSWYQQTPGQGLQFLFEYFSETQRNKGNFPGRFSGRQFSNSRSEMNVSTLELGDSALYLCASSLEGTLSTDTQYFGPGTRLTVL.

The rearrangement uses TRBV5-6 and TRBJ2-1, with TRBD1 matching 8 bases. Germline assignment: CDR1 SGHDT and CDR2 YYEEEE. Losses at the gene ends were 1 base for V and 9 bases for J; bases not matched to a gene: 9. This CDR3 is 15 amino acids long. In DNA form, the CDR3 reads TGTGCCAGCAGCTTGAGCGACAGGGGAACGGGTGAGCAGTTCTTC. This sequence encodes CASSLSDRGTGEQFF.

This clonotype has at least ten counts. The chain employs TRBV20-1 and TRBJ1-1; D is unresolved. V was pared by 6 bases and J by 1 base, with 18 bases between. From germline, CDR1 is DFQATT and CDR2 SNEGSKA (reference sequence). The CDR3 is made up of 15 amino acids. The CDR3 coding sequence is TGCAGTGCGCCGGATCACAGCTCGGGGAACACTGAAGCTTTCTTT. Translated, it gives CSAPDHSSGNTEAFF.

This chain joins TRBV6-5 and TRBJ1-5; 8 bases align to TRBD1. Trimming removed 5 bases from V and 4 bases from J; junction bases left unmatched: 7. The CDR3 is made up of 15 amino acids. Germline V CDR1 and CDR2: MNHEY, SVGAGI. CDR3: CASSGTGYGNQPQHF. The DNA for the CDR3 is TGTGCCAGCAGTGGGACAGGTTATGGGAATCAGCCCCAGCATTTT.

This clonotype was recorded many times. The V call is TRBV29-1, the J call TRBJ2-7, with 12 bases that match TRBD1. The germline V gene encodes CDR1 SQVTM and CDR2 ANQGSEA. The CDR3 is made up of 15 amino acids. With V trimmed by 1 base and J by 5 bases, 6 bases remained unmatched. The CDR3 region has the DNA TGCAGCGTTGAAGGGGGGACAGGGGGCGCAGACGAGCAGTACTTC. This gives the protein CSVEGGTGGADEQYF.

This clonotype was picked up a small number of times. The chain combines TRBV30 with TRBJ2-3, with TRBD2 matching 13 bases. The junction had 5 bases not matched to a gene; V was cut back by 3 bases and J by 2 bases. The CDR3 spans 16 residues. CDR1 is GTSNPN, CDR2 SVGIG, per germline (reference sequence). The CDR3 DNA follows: TGTGCCTGGAGGTTAGGACTAGCGGGGGACACAGATACGCAGTATTTT. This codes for CAWRLGLAGDTDTQYF.

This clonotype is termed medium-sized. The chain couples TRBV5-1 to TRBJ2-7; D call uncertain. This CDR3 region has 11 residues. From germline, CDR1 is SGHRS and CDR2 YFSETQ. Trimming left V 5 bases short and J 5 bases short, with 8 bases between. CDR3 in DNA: TGCGCCAGCAGTTGGGCTCACGAGCAGTACGTC. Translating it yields CASSWAHEQYV.

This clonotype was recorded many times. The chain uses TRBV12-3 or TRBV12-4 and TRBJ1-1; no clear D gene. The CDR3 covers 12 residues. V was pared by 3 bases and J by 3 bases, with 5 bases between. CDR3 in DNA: TGTGCCAGCAGTTTCATATACACTGAAGCTTTCTTT. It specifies CASSFIYTEAFF.

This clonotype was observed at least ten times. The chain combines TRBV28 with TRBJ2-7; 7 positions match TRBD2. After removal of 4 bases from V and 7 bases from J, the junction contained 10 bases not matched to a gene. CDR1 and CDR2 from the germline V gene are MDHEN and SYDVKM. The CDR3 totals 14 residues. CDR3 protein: CASSSTSAGWEQYF. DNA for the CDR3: TGTGCCAGCAGTTCTACTAGCGCCGGATGGGAGCAGTACTTC.

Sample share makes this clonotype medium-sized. CDR3 sequence (DNA): TGTGCCAGCAGACCCCAGGGTACCTACGAGCAGTACTTC. Amino acids: CASRPQGTYEQYF. The V call is TRBV28, the J call TRBJ2-7, with a weak D call TRBD1 (5 bases). CDR3 size: 13 residues. Trimming removed 6 bases from V and 2 bases from J, with 11 bases in between. The germline V gene encodes CDR1 MDHEN and CDR2 SYDVKM. Full variable domain (outside the CDR3, taken from reference TRBV28 and TRBJ2-7): DVKVTQSSRYLVKRTGEKVFLECVQDMDHENMFWYRQDPGLGLRLIYFSYDVKMKEKGDIPEGYSVSREKKERFSLILESASTNQTSMYLCASRPQGTYEQYFGPGTRLTVT.

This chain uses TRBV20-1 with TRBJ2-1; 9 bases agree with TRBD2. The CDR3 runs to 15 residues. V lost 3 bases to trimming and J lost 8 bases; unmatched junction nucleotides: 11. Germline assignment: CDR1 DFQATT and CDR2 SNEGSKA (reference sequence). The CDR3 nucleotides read TGCAGTGCTAGCCGGAGAGCGGGGGGCCCCGATGAGCAGTTCTTC. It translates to CSASRRAGGPDEQFF.

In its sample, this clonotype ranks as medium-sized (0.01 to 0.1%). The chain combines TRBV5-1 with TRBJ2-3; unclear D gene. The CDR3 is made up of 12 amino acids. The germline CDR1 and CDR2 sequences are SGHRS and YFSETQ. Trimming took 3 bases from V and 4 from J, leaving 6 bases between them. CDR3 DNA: TGCGCCAGCAGCTCTGGGCCAGATACGCAGTATTTT. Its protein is CASSSGPDTQYF.

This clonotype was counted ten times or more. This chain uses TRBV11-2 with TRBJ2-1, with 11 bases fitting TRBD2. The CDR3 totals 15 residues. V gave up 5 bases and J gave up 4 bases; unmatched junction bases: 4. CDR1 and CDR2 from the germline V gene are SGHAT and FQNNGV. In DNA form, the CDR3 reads TGTGCCAGCAGCCCAGTAGCGGGGGGGTACAATGAGCAGTTCTTC. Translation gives CASSPVAGGYNEQFF.

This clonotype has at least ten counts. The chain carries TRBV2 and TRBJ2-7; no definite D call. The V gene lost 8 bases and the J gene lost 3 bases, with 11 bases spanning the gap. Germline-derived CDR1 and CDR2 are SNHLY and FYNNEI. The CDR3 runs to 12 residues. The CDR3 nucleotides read TGTGCCAGCCTACGGCCGGGCTACGAGCAGTACGTC. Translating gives CASLRPGYEQYV.

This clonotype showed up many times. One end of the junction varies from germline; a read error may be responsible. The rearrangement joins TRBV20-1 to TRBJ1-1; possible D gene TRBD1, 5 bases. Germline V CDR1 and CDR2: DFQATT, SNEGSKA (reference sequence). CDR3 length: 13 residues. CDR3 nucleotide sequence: TGCAGTGCTAGGAGTCCCGGGACCACTGGAGCTTTCTTT. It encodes CSARSPGTTGAFF.

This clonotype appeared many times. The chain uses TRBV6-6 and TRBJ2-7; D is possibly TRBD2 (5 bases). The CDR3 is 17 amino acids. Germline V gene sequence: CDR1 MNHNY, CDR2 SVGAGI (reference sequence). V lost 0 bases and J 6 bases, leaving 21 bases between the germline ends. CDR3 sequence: CASSYSFKGRSGSEQYF. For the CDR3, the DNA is TGTGCCAGCAGTTACTCCTTTAAGGGAAGGTCTGGGAGCGAGCAGTACTTC.

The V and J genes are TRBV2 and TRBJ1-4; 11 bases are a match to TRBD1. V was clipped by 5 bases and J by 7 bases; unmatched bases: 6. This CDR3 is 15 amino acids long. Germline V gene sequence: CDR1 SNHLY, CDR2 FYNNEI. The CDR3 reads CASSRGGTGGEKLFF. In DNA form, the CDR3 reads TGTGCCAGCAGTAGAGGCGGGACAGGGGGTGAAAAACTGTTTTTT.

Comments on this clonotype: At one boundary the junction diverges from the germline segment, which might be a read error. The DNA of the CDR3 is TGTGCCAGCAGTTACAGGTATAGCGATCAGCCCCAGCATTTT. It specifies CASSYRYSDQPQHF. V usage is TRBV27 and J usage is TRBJ1-5, with a weak D call TRBD1 (5 bases). The CDR3 runs 14 residues. Germline V gene sequence: CDR1 MNHEY, CDR2 SMNVEV (reference sequence).

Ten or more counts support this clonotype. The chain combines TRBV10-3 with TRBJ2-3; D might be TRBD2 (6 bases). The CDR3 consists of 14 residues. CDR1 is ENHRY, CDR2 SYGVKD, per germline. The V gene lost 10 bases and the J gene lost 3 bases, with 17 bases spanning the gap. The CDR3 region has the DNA TGTGCCACGACTCAATCCGGGGGTACAGATACGCAGTATTTT. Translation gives CATTQSGGTDTQYF.

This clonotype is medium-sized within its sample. The CDR3 is CASSLKVGTLSGYTF. The CDR3 coding sequence is TGTGCCAGCAGCCTGAAGGTGGGGACGCTGTCTGGCTACACCTTC. The chain couples TRBV12-3 or TRBV12-4 to TRBJ1-2; tentative D call: TRBD1 (5 bases). Trimming shortened V by 6 bases and J by 7 bases, and 21 bases separated the two germline ends. The CDR3 is 15 amino acids.

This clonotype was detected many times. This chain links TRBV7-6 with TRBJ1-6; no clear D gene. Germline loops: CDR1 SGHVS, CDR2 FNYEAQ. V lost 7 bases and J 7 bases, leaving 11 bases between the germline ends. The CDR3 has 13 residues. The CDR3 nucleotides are TGTGCCAGCAAAGGTGACTGGAATTCACCCCTCCACTTT. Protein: CASKGDWNSPLHF.